The present T cell receptor beta chain was sequenced within a study of blood T cell repertoires in COVID-19. The overall study: PBMCs, B-cell-depleted T cells, or T cells provided the cDNA or gDNA that made up the material.

Trimming removed 1 base from V and 0 bases from J, with 22 bases in between. The CDR3 totals 19 residues. In germline, CDR1 is SGHRS, CDR2 YFSETQ. This clone was seen more than once but under ten times. In the authors' methods: For nucleated cells, counts were estimated from reference gene primer amplification. Here immunoSEQ multiplex PCR was the method, and the copy in TCRdb shows in-frame clones only, minus some. The DNA was the basis for D and trimming; V, J and clone size are from that table. The repertoire holds 100,000 to 130,000 clones, with 70% to 90% as singletons. This chain connects TRBV5-1 to TRBJ1-1; D might be TRBD1 (6 bases). Sequences were obtained from peripheral blood. This receptor was taken from a man over 45 with active or convalescent COVID-19. CDR3 region: CASSLPTGTNRQLNTEAFF. CDR3 DNA: TGCGCCAGCAGCTTGCCCACAGGGACGAACCGCCAATTGAACACTGAAGCTTTCTTT.